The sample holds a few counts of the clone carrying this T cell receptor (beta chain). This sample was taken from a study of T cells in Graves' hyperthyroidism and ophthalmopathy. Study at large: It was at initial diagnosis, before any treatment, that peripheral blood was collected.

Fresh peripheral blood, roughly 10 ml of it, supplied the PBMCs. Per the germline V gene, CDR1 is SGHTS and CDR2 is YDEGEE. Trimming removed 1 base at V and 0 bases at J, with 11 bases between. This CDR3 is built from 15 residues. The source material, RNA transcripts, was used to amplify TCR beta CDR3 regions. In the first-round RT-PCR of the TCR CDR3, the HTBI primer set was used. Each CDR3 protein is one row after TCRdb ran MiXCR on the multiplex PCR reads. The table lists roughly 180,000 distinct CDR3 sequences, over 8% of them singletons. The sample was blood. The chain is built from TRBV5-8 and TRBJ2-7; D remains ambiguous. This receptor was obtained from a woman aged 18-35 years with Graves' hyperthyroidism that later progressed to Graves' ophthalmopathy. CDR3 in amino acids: CASSLRGRSSYEQYF. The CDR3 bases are TGTGCCAGCAGCTTGCGCGGCAGGAGCTCCTACGAGCAGTACTTC.